A selection of T cell receptor beta chains follows, all from one sample in a study of T cell changes during pregnancy in multiple sclerosis. This table comes from immunoSEQ multiplex PCR, and its TCRdb copy is limited to in-frame clones, with some not included. The sample lists roughly 93,000 clones, 85% to 95% occurring once. Sample: peripheral blood, taken after pregnancy. The receptors originated from a female donor with multiple sclerosis, enrolled in a pregnancy study. Each CDR3 is given with its conserved first and last residue. The D gene is left open where the match is weak. A clone size is listed for some rows: how often the clone was seen (once, few, many), or a class if it is expanded.

d_call,j_call,clone_size,v_call,cdr3_aa,cdr3_nt
-,TRBJ1-6,once,TRBV11-2,CASSLSFGGGNSPLHF,TGTGCCAGCAGCTTATCTTTTGGCGGAGGGAATTCACCCCTCCACTTT
-,TRBJ2-5,-,TRBV2,CASWRVGETQYF,TGTGCCAGCTGGCGGGTGGGAGAGACCCAGTACTTC
-,TRBJ2-7,-,TRBV5-1,CASSFTGTKLLLPGYEQYF,TGCGCCAGCAGCTTTACAGGGACGAAGCTTTTGCTCCCCGGTTACGAGCAGTACTTC
TRBD2,TRBJ2-1,many,TRBV19,CASSSTSGAYNEQFF,TGTGCCAGTAGTTCAACTAGCGGAGCGTACAATGAGCAGTTCTTC
TRBD1,TRBJ1-4,-,TRBV5-6,CASSTTPGQKNEKLFF,TGTGCCAGCAGTACCACGCCGGGACAGAAGAATGAAAAACTGTTTTTT
-,TRBJ2-1,once,TRBV18,CASSPSEGVNEQFF,TGTGCCAGCTCCCCTAGCGAAGGGGTCAATGAGCAGTTCTTC
-,TRBJ2-3,-,TRBV9,CASNAGSVADTQYF,TGTGCCAGCAACGCCGGGTCCGTGGCAGATACGCAGTATTTT
TRBD1,TRBJ2-7,-,TRBV7-2,CASSLGDRLEQYF,TGTGCCAGCAGCTTAGGGGACAGGTTGGAGCAGTACTTC
-,TRBJ2-3,-,TRBV5-4,CASSLGGGWVTDTQYF,TGTGCCAGCAGCTTGGGAGGAGGATGGGTCACAGATACGCAGTATTTT
-,TRBJ1-4,-,TRBV7-9,CASSRASEREKLFF,TGTGCCAGCAGTCGAGCTTCTGAGAGAGAAAAACTGTTTTTT
-,TRBJ2-7,-,TRBV7-2,CASSLALGGAYEQYF,TGTGCCAGCAGCTTAGCGCTCGGGGGAGCCTACGAGCAGTACTTC
-,TRBJ2-1,-,TRBV6-1,CASESEQEYNEQFF,TGTGCCAGCGAATCGGAACAGGAGTACAATGAGCAGTTCTTC
-,TRBJ2-7,-,TRBV5-1,CASSFSGFDEQYF,TGCGCCAGCAGTTTCTCAGGGTTCGACGAGCAGTACTTC
-,TRBJ2-5,-,TRBV7-9,CASSSTGETQYF,TGTGCCAGCAGCTCCACGGGAGAGACCCAGTACTTC
TRBD2,TRBJ2-3,-,TRBV6-6,CASSYSITSGTDTQYF,TGTGCCAGCAGTTACTCGATTACTAGCGGCACAGATACGCAGTATTTT
TRBD1,TRBJ2-7,-,TRBV4-2,CASSQDTGTGPYEQYF,TGTGCCAGCAGCCAAGATACCGGGACAGGGCCCTACGAGCAGTACTTC
-,TRBJ1-1,-,TRBV2,CASRGKGHGTEAFF,TGTGCCAGCAGGGGAAAGGGACACGGCACTGAAGCTTTCTTT
TRBD1,TRBJ2-3,-,TRBV19,CASSQGATDTQYF,TGTGCCAGTAGTCAGGGGGCGACAGATACGCAGTATTTT
-,TRBJ2-7,-,TRBV29-1,CSVEGFTGGALYEQYF,TGCAGCGTTGAAGGTTTTACTGGGGGCGCGTTATACGAGCAGTACTTC
-,TRBJ2-7,-,TRBV5-1,CASSLNSNRFYEQYF,TGCGCCAGCAGCTTGAATTCTAATCGATTCTACGAGCAGTACTTC
-,TRBJ2-7,-,TRBV11-3,CASSLGRGEQYF,TGTGCCAGCAGCTTAGGCCGGGGGGAGCAGTACTTC
-,TRBJ2-1,-,TRBV2,CASSGTSRYSSYNEQFF,TGTGCCAGCAGTGGCACTAGTAGGTATTCCTCCTACAATGAGCAGTTCTTC
-,TRBJ1-1,-,TRBV7-8,CASSFSGYINTEAFF,TGTGCCAGCAGCTTCTCAGGGTACATAAACACTGAAGCTTTCTTT
-,TRBJ2-3,-,TRBV7-2,CASSLEGSSTDTQYF,TGTGCCAGCAGCTTAGAGGGGTCTAGCACAGATACGCAGTATTTT
-,TRBJ1-2,-,TRBV14,CASSQDFRLRTRDYGYTF,TGTGCCAGCAGCCAAGATTTCAGACTAAGGACGAGAGACTATGGCTACACCTTC
-,TRBJ1-2,-,TRBV6-5,CASSYSSGGGYGYTF,TGTGCCAGCAGTTACTCGTCGGGAGGCGGCTATGGCTACACCTTC
-,TRBJ1-1,-,TRBV27,CASSLWSGNMNTEAFF,TGTGCCAGCAGTTTGTGGTCAGGCAACATGAACACTGAAGCTTTCTTT
-,TRBJ2-7,-,TRBV10-3,CAISESIGLAPYEQYF,TGTGCCATCAGTGAGTCGATAGGTCTAGCACCCTACGAGCAGTACTTC
-,TRBJ2-1,-,TRBV19,CASSRTSSSYNEQFF,TGTGCCAGTAGCCGCACTAGTAGCTCCTACAATGAGCAGTTCTTC
-,TRBJ1-1,-,TRBV29-1,CSAVGGAVTEAFF,TGCAGCGCTGTAGGGGGGGCAGTCACTGAAGCTTTCTTT
-,TRBJ1-1,-,TRBV28,CASSPPILTVMNTEAFF,TGTGCCAGCAGTCCTCCCATCTTGACAGTCATGAACACTGAAGCTTTCTTT
TRBD2,TRBJ2-7,-,TRBV27,CIVRGGGNYEQYF,TGCATAGTACGGGGCGGGGGGAACTACGAGCAGTACTTC
-,TRBJ1-1,-,TRBV7-2,CASSFSKGMSAEAFF,TGTGCCAGCAGCTTTAGTAAGGGGATGTCGGCTGAAGCTTTCTTT
-,TRBJ1-2,-,TRBV5-1,CASSLVGGSIYGYTF,TGCGCCAGCAGCTTGGTGGGGGGGAGCATCTATGGCTACACCTTC
TRBD2,TRBJ2-1,-,TRBV29-1,CSVGSLAGSYNEQFF,TGCAGCGTTGGGTCACTAGCGGGGAGCTACAATGAGCAGTTCTTC
TRBD2,TRBJ2-7,-,TRBV5-4,CASSLASGYEQYF,TGTGCCAGCAGCTTGGCTAGCGGCTACGAGCAGTACTTC
-,TRBJ2-3,-,TRBV7-2,CASSAQGQGVTDTQYF,TGTGCCAGCAGCGCCCAGGGGCAGGGAGTCACAGATACGCAGTATTTT
TRBD2,TRBJ2-5,-,TRBV6-6,CASRPRGFQETQYF,TGTGCCAGCCGGCCGCGGGGGTTCCAAGAGACCCAGTACTTC
-,TRBJ1-5,-,TRBV2,CASSVRGRVHSNQPQHF,TGTGCCAGCAGTGTTAGGGGGAGGGTACATAGCAATCAGCCCCAGCATTTT
-,TRBJ2-5,-,TRBV7-2,CASSRGEYQETQYF,TGTGCCAGCAGCCGCGGGGAGTACCAAGAGACCCAGTACTTC